These 24 T cell receptor beta chains were all obtained from the same sample, sequenced in a study of monozygotic twins with inflammatory bowel disease. TCRdb reprocessed the 5' RACE reads; each CDR3 protein has one entry and no DNA is given. In total, the table holds 160,000 or so distinct CDR3 sequences. The specimen was blood. These receptor sequences come from a human donor with ulcerative colitis or Crohn's disease, or a healthy co-twin of an affected twin (not recorded which).

The gene calls are TRBV5-5 and TRBJ2-4; TCRdb names TRBD2, which stays unverified in the absence of DNA. Looked up from germline, CDR1 is SGHKS and CDR2 is YYEKEE (reference sequence). The CDR3 loop spans 17 amino acids. CDR3 residues: CASGEGLAGIPKNIQYF.

The V gene is TRBV7-3, the J gene TRBJ2-2; with no DNA, the TCRdb D assignment of TRBD2 cannot be verified. The CDR3 length is 15 residues. The germline V gene has CDR1 SGHTA and CDR2 FQGTGA. The CDR3 is CASSPSGHNTGELFF.

The gene calls are TRBV24-1 and TRBJ2-1; TCRdb selects TRBD1, and the lack of DNA leaves this call unchecked. This CDR3 region has 15 residues. Germline CDR1 is KGHDR and CDR2 is SFDVKD. The CDR3 here is CATSDRDRLYNEQFF.

This chain joins TRBV4-1 and TRBJ1-1; as DNA is missing, the TRBD1 call by TCRdb cannot be tested. The CDR3 totals 18 residues. The germline V gene has CDR1 MGHRA and CDR2 YSYEKL. CDR3 residues: CASSQLWRGAKGNTEAFF.

V gene TRBV20-1 combines with J gene TRBJ2-3; the TCRdb D gene call, TRBD2, has no DNA to confirm it. The CDR3 sequence is 18 residues long. Germline loops: CDR1 DFQATT, CDR2 SNEGSKA (reference sequence). CDR3 loop: CSATPTGLAGYYTDTQYF.

The rearrangement uses TRBV7-3 and TRBJ1-4; TCRdb picks TRBD1, but there is no DNA to check that call. The CDR3 runs 17 residues. From germline, CDR1 is SGHTA and CDR2 FQGTGA. CDR3 sequence: CASSLSAPGTGNEKLFF.

The rearrangement joins TRBV20-1 to TRBJ1-5; TCRdb outputs TRBD1, but without DNA this stays unchecked. Germline lookup yields CDR1 DFQATT and CDR2 SNEGSKA (reference sequence). The CDR3 extends over 14 amino acids. CDR3 region: CSAREMAGNGPQHF.

The rearrangement links TRBV6-1 to TRBJ2-3; TCRdb designates TRBD2, a call that cannot be tested without DNA. The germline V gene has CDR1 MNHNS and CDR2 SASEGT. The CDR3 runs 15 residues. The chain's CDR3 is CASSELAGGPDTQYF.

CDR3 residues: CASSIRLEGKNIQYF. The gene calls are TRBV11-2 and TRBJ2-4; TCRdb's D call, TRBD2, is unchecked because there is no DNA. This CDR3 contains 15 residues. Per the germline V gene, CDR1 is SGHAT and CDR2 is FQNNGV.

The rearrangement uses TRBV5-1 and TRBJ2-3; checking the TCRdb D call of TRBD1 is not possible without DNA. The germline CDR1 and CDR2 sequences are SGHRS and YFSETQ. There are 14 residues in the CDR3. CDR3 amino acids: CASSLGQGIDTQYF.

This rearrangement joins TRBV19 to TRBJ1-1; TCRdb outputs TRBD1, but without DNA this stays unchecked. CDR1 LNHDA and CDR2 SQIVND come from the germline V gene (reference sequence). This CDR3 contains 13 residues. CDR3 sequence: CASSIWESGEAFF.

Here the CDR3 reads CASSFRGNTGNTIYF. J is TRBJ1-3 and V is TRBV5-1; TCRdb outputs TRBD1, but without DNA this stays unchecked. The germline gives CDR1 SGHRS, CDR2 YFSETQ. The CDR3 is made up of 15 amino acids.

The chain carries TRBV7-2 and TRBJ1-1. CDR1 is SGHTA, CDR2 FQGNSA, per germline. The CDR3 loop spans 13 amino acids. The CDR3 protein is CAHRMLWNTEAFF.

The gene calls are TRBV27 and TRBJ2-1; TCRdb proposes TRBD2, but this gene call is untestable without DNA. From germline, CDR1 is MNHEY and CDR2 SMNVEV (reference sequence). The CDR3 contains 18 residues. The chain's CDR3 is CASSLSLFTRRELNEQFF.

This chain uses TRBV5-1 with TRBJ2-3; the TRBD1 assignment by TCRdb is unverifiable without DNA. CDR1 SGHRS and CDR2 YFSETQ come from the germline V gene. The CDR3 runs 16 residues. The CDR3 loop reads CASSLGYRGSEDTQYF.

The rearrangement links TRBV9 to TRBJ2-5; TCRdb's D call of TRBD1 is untestable without DNA. This CDR3 contains 17 residues. Germline-derived CDR1 and CDR2 are SGDLS and YYNGEE. The CDR3 loop is CASSVDAGGRYQETQYF.

The chain combines TRBV5-1 with TRBJ2-1. This CDR3 has 13 amino acids. Germline V gene data show CDR1 as SGHRS and CDR2 as YFSETQ. The CDR3 spells CASSSNTDNEQFF.

This chain joins TRBV7-9 and TRBJ2-7. CDR3 length equals 12 residues. Germline CDR1 SEHNR, CDR2 FQNEAQ (reference sequence). This chain's CDR3 is CASSLEDYEQYF.

This sequence joins TRBV19 and TRBJ1-1. Germline CDR1 reads LNHDA; CDR2 reads SQIVND (reference sequence). CDR3 length: 14 amino acids. Here the CDR3 reads CASSFREKNTEAFF.

The chain combines TRBV5-1 with TRBJ2-3; without DNA, the TCRdb call of TRBD1 cannot be checked. This CDR3 contains 14 residues. Germline-derived CDR1 and CDR2 are SGHRS and YFSETQ. The CDR3 region is CASSLEGAGDTQYF.

The V gene is TRBV20-1, the J gene TRBJ2-5; the D call from TCRdb, TRBD1, cannot be confirmed without DNA. CDR3 length: 12 residues. Germline CDR1 reads DFQATT; CDR2 reads SNEGSKA (reference sequence). This chain's CDR3 is CSARAPSETQYF.

The chain uses TRBV20-1 and TRBJ2-5; TCRdb's D call of TRBD1 is untestable without DNA. Germline values: CDR1 DFQATT, CDR2 SNEGSKA (reference sequence). This CDR3 contains 11 residues. Here the CDR3 reads CSARQGETQYF.

The chain links TRBV30 to TRBJ1-5; absent DNA, TCRdb's TRBD1 call cannot be checked. There are 15 residues in the CDR3. Germline CDR1 is GTSNPN and CDR2 is SVGIG (reference sequence). CDR3 residues: CAWSVGQGSNQPQHF.

The CDR3 sequence is CASSPQVLVVGYGYTF. The V call is TRBV7-9, the J call TRBJ1-2. Germline V lookup: CDR1 SEHNR, CDR2 FQNEAQ (reference sequence). The CDR3 runs 16 residues.